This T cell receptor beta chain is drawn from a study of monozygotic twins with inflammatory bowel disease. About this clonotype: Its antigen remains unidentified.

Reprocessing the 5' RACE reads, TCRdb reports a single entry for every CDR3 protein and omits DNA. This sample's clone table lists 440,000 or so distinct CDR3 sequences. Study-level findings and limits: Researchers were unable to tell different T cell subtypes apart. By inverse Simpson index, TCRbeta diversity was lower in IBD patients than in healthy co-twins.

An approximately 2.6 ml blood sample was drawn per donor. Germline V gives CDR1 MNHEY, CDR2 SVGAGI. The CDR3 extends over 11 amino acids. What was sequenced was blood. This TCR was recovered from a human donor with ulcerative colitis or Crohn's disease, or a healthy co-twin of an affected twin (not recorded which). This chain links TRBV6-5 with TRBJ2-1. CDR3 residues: CASSYQLEQFF.